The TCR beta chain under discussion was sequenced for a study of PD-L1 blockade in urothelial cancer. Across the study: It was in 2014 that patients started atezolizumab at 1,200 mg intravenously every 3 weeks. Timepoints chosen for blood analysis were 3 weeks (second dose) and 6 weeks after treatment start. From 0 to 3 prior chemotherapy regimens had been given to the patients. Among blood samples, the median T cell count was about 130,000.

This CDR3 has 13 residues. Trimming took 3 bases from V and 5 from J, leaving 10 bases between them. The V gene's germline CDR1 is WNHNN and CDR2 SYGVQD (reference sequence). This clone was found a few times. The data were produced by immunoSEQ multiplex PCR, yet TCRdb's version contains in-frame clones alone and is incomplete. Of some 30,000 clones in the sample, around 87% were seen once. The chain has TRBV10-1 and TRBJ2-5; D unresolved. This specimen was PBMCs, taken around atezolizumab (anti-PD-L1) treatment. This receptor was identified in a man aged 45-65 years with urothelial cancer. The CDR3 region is CASSDVSLETQYF. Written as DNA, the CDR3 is TGCGCCAGCAGTGATGTTAGCTTGGAGACCCAGTACTTC.